This TCR beta chain comes out of a study of blood T cells in healthy people across ages. Study conclusions and caveats: Both naive CD4+ cell counts and diversity were greater in long-lived donors than in aged donors.

The second PCR ran about 7 to 12 cycles with a sample-barcoded 5' primer and J-beta primers. TCRdb fed the 5' RACE reads into MiXCR, producing one record per CDR3 protein. The data hold 600,000 to 900,000 distinct CDR3 sequences, with roughly 24% observed a single time. The V gene's germline CDR1 is LGHNT and CDR2 FRNRAP. The trim removed 5 bases at V and 5 bases at J, leaving 11 bases unmatched. This CDR3 comprises 16 residues. Researchers collected about 9.6 milliliters of peripheral blood from every single donor. This clonotype occurred a few times. Antigen specificity is unknown. The same data also contributed to another study, on T cells of mothers and their children. Per that study: Researchers report slightly higher, though non-significant, overlap in related mother-child pairs than in unrelated pairs. No clones detected were persistent microchimeric T cell clones.

The chain uses TRBV12-5 and TRBJ2-2; TRBD1 matches at 7 bases. Sequencing input: blood. This sequence originates from a boy aged 5 to 17 in good health. The CDR3 protein is CASGQSDRRPTGELFF. The DNA for the CDR3 is TGTGCTAGTGGTCAATCGGACAGGAGACCGACCGGGGAGCTGTTTTTT. Supplemented by reference TRBV12-5 and TRBJ2-2, the full variable domain reads DARVTQTPRHKVTEMGQEVTMRCQPILGHNTVFWYRQTMMQGLELLAYFRNRAPLDDSGMPKDRFSAEMPDATLATLKIQPSEPRDSAVYFCASGQSDRRPTGELFFGEGSRLTVL.